This T cell receptor beta chain was sequenced in a study of beta chain features in type 1 diabetes. Study conclusions and caveats: Sampled from patients, naive, central memory and Treg TCRB repertoires appeared more similar than those sampled from healthy donors.

This clone was seen a few times. The antigen is undetermined. Sorted CD4+ subsets: naive, central memory, regulatory, stem cell-like memory (CD45RO/CCR7/CD25/CD127/CD95/CD27 panel). Expressed TCRB transcripts were sequenced after all isolated RNA was converted to cDNA. Using immunoSEQ multiplex PCR, the repertoire was profiled, and TCRdb retains in-frame clones only, with some absent. The data contain 60,000 or so clones, approximately 59% of them singletons. Trimming cost V 4 bases and J 6 bases; bases outside gene matches: 8. This CDR3 contains 15 residues. The germline CDR1 and CDR2 sequences are SGHAT and FQNNGV.

The chain couples TRBV11-2 to TRBJ2-7, with 11 bases lining up with TRBD2. Material for sequencing was Tregs from blood. This TCR was recovered from a woman aged 18-29 years in good health. The DNA for the CDR3 is TGTGCCAGCAGCTGGGGTAGCGGGGGGGCTCTCGAGCAGTACTTC. Translating gives CASSWGSGGALEQYF.